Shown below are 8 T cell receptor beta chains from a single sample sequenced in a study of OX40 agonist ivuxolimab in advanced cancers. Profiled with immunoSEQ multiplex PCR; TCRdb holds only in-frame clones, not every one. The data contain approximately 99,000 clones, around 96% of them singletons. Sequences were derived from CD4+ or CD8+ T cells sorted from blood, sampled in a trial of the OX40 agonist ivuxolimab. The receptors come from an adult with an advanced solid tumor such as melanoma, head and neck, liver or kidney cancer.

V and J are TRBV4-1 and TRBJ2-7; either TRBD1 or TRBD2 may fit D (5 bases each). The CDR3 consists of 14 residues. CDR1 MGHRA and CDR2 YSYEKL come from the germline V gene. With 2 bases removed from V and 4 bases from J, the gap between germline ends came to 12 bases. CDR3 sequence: CASSQRDGTYEQYF. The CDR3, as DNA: TGCGCCAGCAGCCAACGGGACGGAACTTACGAGCAGTACTTC.

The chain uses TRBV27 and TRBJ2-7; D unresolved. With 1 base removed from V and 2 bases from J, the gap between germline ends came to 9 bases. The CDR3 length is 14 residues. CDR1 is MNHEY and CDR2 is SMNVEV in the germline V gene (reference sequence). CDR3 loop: CASSLLGNPYEQYF. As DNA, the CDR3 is TGTGCCAGCAGTTTATTAGGCAACCCCTACGAGCAGTACTTC.

The CDR3 DNA reads TGTGCCAGCAGCGTCGGGACTAGCGGGAGGGATGAACAAGAGACCCAGTACTTC. It is translated as CASSVGTSGRDEQETQYF. V usage is TRBV9 and J usage is TRBJ2-5; 16 bases are a match to TRBD2. The germline V gene encodes CDR1 SGDLS and CDR2 YYNGEE. This CDR3 has 18 amino acids. Unmatched junction bases numbered 6, after V lost 2 bases and J lost 2 bases.

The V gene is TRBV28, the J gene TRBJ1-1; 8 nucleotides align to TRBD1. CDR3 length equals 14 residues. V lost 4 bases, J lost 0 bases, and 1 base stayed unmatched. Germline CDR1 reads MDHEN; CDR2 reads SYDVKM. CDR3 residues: CASSWTGLNTEAFF. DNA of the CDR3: TGTGCCAGCAGTTGGACAGGGTTGAACACTGAAGCTTTCTTT.

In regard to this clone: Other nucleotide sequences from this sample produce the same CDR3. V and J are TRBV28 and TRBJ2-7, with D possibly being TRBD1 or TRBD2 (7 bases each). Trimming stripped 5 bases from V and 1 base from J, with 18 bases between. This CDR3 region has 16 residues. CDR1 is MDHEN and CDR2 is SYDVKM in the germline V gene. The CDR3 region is CASSMRGQGGSYEQYF. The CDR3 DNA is TGTGCCAGCAGTATGCGGGGTCAGGGGGGGTCCTACGAGCAGTACTTC.

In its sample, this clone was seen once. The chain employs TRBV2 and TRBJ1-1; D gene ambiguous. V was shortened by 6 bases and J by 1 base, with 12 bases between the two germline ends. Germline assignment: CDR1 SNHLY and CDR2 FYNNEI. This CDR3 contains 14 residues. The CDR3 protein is CASSQMAGNTEAFF. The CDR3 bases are TGTGCCAGCAGCCAAATGGCAGGGAACACTGAAGCTTTCTTT.

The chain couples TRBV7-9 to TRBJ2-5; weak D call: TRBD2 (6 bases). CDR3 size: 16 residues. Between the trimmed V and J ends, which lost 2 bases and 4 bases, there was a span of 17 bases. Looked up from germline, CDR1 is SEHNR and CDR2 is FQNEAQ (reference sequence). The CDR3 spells CASSLRPPRELETQYF. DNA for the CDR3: TGTGCCAGCAGCTTAAGGCCCCCCCGGGAGTTAGAGACCCAGTACTTC. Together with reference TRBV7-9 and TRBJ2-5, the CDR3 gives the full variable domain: DTGVSQNPRHKITKRGQNVTFRCDPISEHNRLYWYRQTLGQGPEFLTYFQNEAQLEKSRLLSDRFSAERPKGSFSTLEIQRTEQGDSAMYLCASSLRPPRELETQYFGPGTRLLVL.

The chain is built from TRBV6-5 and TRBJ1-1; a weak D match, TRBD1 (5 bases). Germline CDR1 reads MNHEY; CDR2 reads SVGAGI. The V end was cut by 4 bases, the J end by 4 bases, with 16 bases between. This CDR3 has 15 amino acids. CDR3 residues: CASSSPGGGSTEAFF. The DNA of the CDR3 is TGTGCCAGCAGTTCCCCGGGGGGGGGAAGCACTGAAGCTTTCTTT.